This is a list of T cell receptor beta chains from one sample in a study of regulatory T cells in long-lasting Graves disease. TCRdb re-derived calls from the multiplex PCR reads in MiXCR, one entry per CDR3 protein. The sample yields 650,000 to 700,000 distinct CDR3 sequences, 25% to 35% seen once. The sequencing used peripheral blood mononuclear cells (PBMCs), collected when the disease was refractory, from a patient treated with antithyroid drugs. These receptors all stem from a female donor with Graves disease. CDR3s include the opening cysteine and the closing phenylalanine or tryptophan. D genes are given only for firm matches. Expanded clones get a size class; other rows say once, few or many, or leave the size out.

J gene: TRBJ1-2
D gene: TRBD1
CDR3 length: 17
V gene: TRBV28
clone size: many
CDR3 protein: CASSFWGTGVSDYGYTF
CDR3 DNA: TGTGCCAGCAGTTTTTGGGGGACAGGGGTTTCGGACTATGGCTACACCTTC

J gene: TRBJ2-7
D gene: TRBD2
CDR3 length: 15
V gene: TRBV12-3/TRBV12-4
clone size: -
CDR3 protein: CASSSTGLAVVEQYF
CDR3 DNA: TGTGCCAGCAGTTCCACGGGACTAGCGGTTGTGGAGCAGTACTTC

J gene: TRBJ2-5
D gene: TRBD2
CDR3 length: 18
V gene: TRBV6-5
clone size: -
CDR3 protein: CASSYSSRDYLRGETQYF
CDR3 DNA: TGTGCCAGCAGTTACTCGTCCCGGGACTACCTTCGCGGGGAGACCCAGTACTTC

J gene: TRBJ2-7
D gene: TRBD2
CDR3 length: 15
V gene: TRBV27
clone size: -
CDR3 protein: CASSPNRLAAYEQYF
CDR3 DNA: TGTGCCAGCAGTCCGAACCGACTAGCGGCCTACGAGCAGTACTTC

J gene: TRBJ1-2
D gene: -
CDR3 length: 13
V gene: TRBV12-3/TRBV12-4
clone size: many
CDR3 protein: CASRSGTAYGYTF
CDR3 DNA: TGTGCCAGCAGAAGCGGGACTGCCTATGGCTACACCTTC

J gene: TRBJ2-7
D gene: TRBD2
CDR3 length: 13
V gene: TRBV2
clone size: many
CDR3 protein: CASNPSSGYEQYF
CDR3 DNA: TGTGCCAGCAATCCTTCTAGCGGATACGAGCAGTACTTC

J gene: TRBJ1-5
D gene: -
CDR3 length: 13
V gene: TRBV6-1
clone size: many
CDR3 protein: CASSPFPFGPQHF
CDR3 DNA: TGTGCCAGCTCCCCGTTTCCTTTTGGGCCCCAGCATTTT

J gene: TRBJ1-1
D gene: -
CDR3 length: 14
V gene: TRBV2
clone size: -
CDR3 protein: CASSEALLAPEAFF
CDR3 DNA: TGTGCCAGCAGTGAAGCGCTTCTGGCACCCGAAGCTTTCTTT

J gene: TRBJ1-5
D gene: -
CDR3 length: 12
V gene: TRBV6-1
clone size: -
CDR3 protein: CASSDKLEPQHF
CDR3 DNA: TGTGCCAGCAGCGACAAATTGGAGCCCCAGCATTTT

J gene: TRBJ1-2
D gene: TRBD1
CDR3 length: 15
V gene: TRBV25-1
clone size: many
CDR3 protein: CASSETGMNNYGYTF
CDR3 DNA: TGTGCCAGCAGTGAGACAGGGATGAATAACTATGGCTACACCTTC

J gene: TRBJ1-6
D gene: -
CDR3 length: 14
V gene: TRBV6-5
clone size: many
CDR3 protein: CASSYLEGNSPLHF
CDR3 DNA: TGTGCCAGCAGTTACCTTGAGGGTAATTCACCCCTCCACTTT

J gene: TRBJ1-6
D gene: TRBD1
CDR3 length: 15
V gene: TRBV6-1
clone size: few
CDR3 protein: CASNLGGAHNSPLHF
CDR3 DNA: TGTGCCAGCAATCTAGGGGGCGCCCATAATTCACCCCTCCACTTT

J gene: TRBJ1-6
D gene: TRBD1
CDR3 length: 15
V gene: TRBV28
clone size: many
CDR3 protein: CASSPLQGANSPLHF
CDR3 DNA: TGTGCCAGCAGCCCACTACAGGGGGCTAATTCACCCCTCCACTTT

J gene: TRBJ1-4
D gene: -
CDR3 length: 13
V gene: TRBV29-1
clone size: -
CDR3 protein: CSVGESFNEKLFF
CDR3 DNA: TGCAGCGTTGGGGAAAGTTTTAATGAAAAACTGTTTTTT

J gene: TRBJ2-1
D gene: TRBD2
CDR3 length: 16
V gene: TRBV3-1
clone size: many
CDR3 protein: CASSQVVGTSGNEQFF
CDR3 DNA: TGTGCCAGCAGCCAAGTGGTCGGGACTAGCGGAAATGAGCAGTTCTTC

J gene: TRBJ2-2
D gene: TRBD1
CDR3 length: 13
V gene: TRBV5-1
clone size: -
CDR3 protein: CASSWGQAGELFF
CDR3 DNA: TGCGCCAGCAGCTGGGGACAGGCCGGGGAGCTGTTTTTT

J gene: TRBJ2-5
D gene: TRBD2
CDR3 length: 16
V gene: TRBV11-2
clone size: -
CDR3 protein: CASSLVRLAGGETQYF
CDR3 DNA: TGTGCCAGCAGCTTAGTCAGACTAGCGGGAGGAGAGACCCAGTACTTC

J gene: TRBJ2-2
D gene: TRBD2
CDR3 length: 15
V gene: TRBV12-5
clone size: many
CDR3 protein: CASQTSGMNTGELFF
CDR3 DNA: TGTGCTAGCCAGACTAGCGGAATGAACACCGGGGAGCTGTTTTTT

J gene: TRBJ1-2
D gene: -
CDR3 length: 13
V gene: TRBV5-1
clone size: -
CDR3 protein: CASSFSVHYGYTF
CDR3 DNA: TGCGCCAGCAGCTTTTCAGTGCACTATGGCTACACCTTC

J gene: TRBJ1-5
D gene: -
CDR3 length: 13
V gene: TRBV2
clone size: many
CDR3 protein: CASSGQYNQPQHF
CDR3 DNA: TGTGCCAGCAGTGGACAGTACAATCAGCCCCAGCATTTT

J gene: TRBJ1-1
D gene: -
CDR3 length: 14
V gene: TRBV2
clone size: -
CDR3 protein: CASSEFLGNTEAFF
CDR3 DNA: TGTGCCAGCAGTGAATTTCTGGGCAACACTGAAGCTTTCTTT

J gene: TRBJ1-2
D gene: -
CDR3 length: 15
V gene: TRBV28
clone size: few
CDR3 protein: CASSQESRGDYGYTF
CDR3 DNA: TGTGCCAGCAGCCAAGAATCCCGGGGTGACTATGGCTACACCTTC

J gene: TRBJ1-5
D gene: -
CDR3 length: 13
V gene: TRBV30
clone size: few
CDR3 protein: CAWHSGPNQPQHF
CDR3 DNA: TGTGCCTGGCACTCCGGGCCGAATCAGCCCCAGCATTTT

J gene: TRBJ1-1
D gene: -
CDR3 length: 18
V gene: TRBV12-5
clone size: few
CDR3 protein: CASGLAFGEIRTNTEAFF
CDR3 DNA: TGTGCTAGTGGTTTGGCGTTTGGTGAAATACGGACGAACACTGAAGCTTTCTTT

J gene: TRBJ2-7
D gene: TRBD2
CDR3 length: 17
V gene: TRBV3-1
clone size: -
CDR3 protein: CASSQGVSGRVSYEQYF
CDR3 DNA: TGTGCCAGCAGCCAAGGAGTTAGCGGGAGGGTTTCCTACGAGCAGTACTTC

J gene: TRBJ2-5
D gene: TRBD2
CDR3 length: 16
V gene: TRBV5-1
clone size: -
CDR3 protein: CASSRETSGTAKTQYF
CDR3 DNA: TGCGCCAGCAGCCGCGAAACTAGCGGGACGGCAAAGACCCAGTACTTC

J gene: TRBJ2-5
D gene: -
CDR3 length: 14
V gene: TRBV2
clone size: many
CDR3 protein: CASKGSSPQETQYF
CDR3 DNA: TGTGCCAGCAAGGGTTCCTCGCCCCAAGAGACCCAGTACTTC

J gene: TRBJ1-2
D gene: -
CDR3 length: 13
V gene: TRBV18
clone size: -
CDR3 protein: CASSPRDDYGYTF
CDR3 DNA: TGTGCCAGCTCACCTAGGGACGACTATGGCTACACCTTC

J gene: TRBJ2-2
D gene: TRBD2
CDR3 length: 15
V gene: TRBV10-1
clone size: few
CDR3 protein: CASSPWASGAGELFF
CDR3 DNA: TGCGCCAGCAGCCCTTGGGCTAGCGGGGCCGGGGAGCTGTTTTTT

J gene: TRBJ2-7
D gene: TRBD1
CDR3 length: 15
V gene: TRBV6-9
clone size: -
CDR3 protein: CASSYQTGIPYEQYF
CDR3 DNA: TGTGCCAGCAGTTACCAGACAGGGATCCCCTACGAGCAGTACTTC

J gene: TRBJ1-1
D gene: TRBD1
CDR3 length: 15
V gene: TRBV6-2/TRBV6-3
clone size: few
CDR3 protein: CASSYPEDRAPEAFF
CDR3 DNA: TGTGCCAGCAGTTACCCAGAGGACAGGGCCCCTGAAGCTTTCTTT

J gene: TRBJ2-7
D gene: TRBD2
CDR3 length: 13
V gene: TRBV25-1
clone size: few
CDR3 protein: CASSLAGRNEQYF
CDR3 DNA: TGTGCCAGCAGTTTAGCGGGAAGGAACGAGCAGTACTTC

J gene: TRBJ1-5
D gene: -
CDR3 length: 13
V gene: TRBV30
clone size: once
CDR3 protein: CAWSQSSNQPQHF
CDR3 DNA: TGTGCCTGGTCGCAATCTAGCAATCAGCCCCAGCATTTT

J gene: TRBJ1-5
D gene: -
CDR3 length: 13
V gene: TRBV12-3/TRBV12-4
clone size: many
CDR3 protein: CASSLGSIQPQHF
CDR3 DNA: TGTGCCAGCAGTTTAGGCAGCATTCAGCCCCAGCATTTT

J gene: TRBJ2-7
D gene: TRBD2
CDR3 length: 13
V gene: TRBV6-1
clone size: few
CDR3 protein: CASSPRGGNEQYF
CDR3 DNA: TGTGCCAGCAGTCCTCGGGGGGGCAACGAGCAGTACTTC

J gene: TRBJ2-2
D gene: -
CDR3 length: 14
V gene: TRBV3-1
clone size: many
CDR3 protein: CASSQHPSTGELFF
CDR3 DNA: TGTGCCAGCAGCCAGCACCCGAGTACCGGGGAGCTGTTTTTT

J gene: TRBJ1-2
D gene: -
CDR3 length: 13
V gene: TRBV9
clone size: few
CDR3 protein: CASSVADDYGYTF
CDR3 DNA: TGTGCCAGCAGCGTAGCAGACGACTATGGCTACACCTTC